These 14 T cell receptor beta chains originate from one sample sequenced in a study of shared clonotypes between healthy human individuals. Produced via immunoSEQ multiplex PCR; TCRdb's table is partial and in-frame only. The data hold around 440,000 clones, with roughly three quarters observed a single time. Sequences were obtained from PBMCs. These receptors all stem from a woman in her 40s in good health. Some clones in this sample may be carry-over from other donors' samples.

The chain joins TRBV28 to TRBJ2-7; no definite D call. Trimming removed 6 bases from V and 0 bases from J, with 6 bases in between. The length of the CDR3 is 12 residues. Germline-derived CDR1 and CDR2 are MDHEN and SYDVKM. This chain's CDR3 is CASSTSSYEQYF. In DNA form, the CDR3 reads TGTGCCAGCAGCACGAGCTCCTACGAGCAGTACTTC.

V usage is TRBV30 and J usage is TRBJ2-7; 9 bases map to TRBD1. CDR3 length equals 16 residues. Germline lookup yields CDR1 GTSNPN and CDR2 SVGIG (reference sequence). J gave up 2 bases and V 2 bases, and 10 bases lay outside the gene matches. The CDR3 bases are TGTGCCTGGAGTACCCAAAGGGACAGGGCTCCCTACGAGCAGTACTTC. This encodes CAWSTQRDRAPYEQYF.

Worth noting for this clone: Additional DNA sequences in this sample encode the identical CDR3. The genes are TRBV18 and TRBJ1-5; TRBD1 matches at 10 bases. V trimming: 0 bases; J trimming: 4 bases; junction bases outside the gene matches: 0. The CDR3 contains 15 residues. Germline V gene lookup returns CDR1 KGHSH and CDR2 LQKENI. CDR3 region: CASSPPGQGNQPQHF. The DNA for the CDR3 is TGTGCCAGCTCACCACCGGGACAGGGGAATCAGCCCCAGCATTTT.

V and J are TRBV27 and TRBJ2-5; D is ambiguous. V shed 5 bases and J shed 3 bases, with 4 bases lying between them. The CDR3 covers 11 residues. In germline, CDR1 is MNHEY, CDR2 SMNVEV (reference sequence). The CDR3 nucleotides are TGTGCCAGCAGTCTCAAAGAGACCCAGTACTTC. Translated, it gives CASSLKETQYF.

On this clone: A much larger clone differs from this one at a single base, so this may be a read error. V and J are TRBV2 and TRBJ1-4; TRBD1 agrees at 10 bases. The CDR3 runs 15 residues. The germline V gene encodes CDR1 SNHLY and CDR2 FYNNEI. Trimming removed 4 bases from V and 11 bases from J; junction bases left unmatched: 10. The CDR3 DNA sequence: TGTGCCAGCAGTGGTTCGGCGACAGGGGGCAGGAAACTGTTTTTT. Translated, it gives CASSGSATGGRKLFF.

The chain couples TRBV4-1 to TRBJ2-7, with 8 bases that match TRBD2. Trimming removed 2 bases from V and 3 bases from J; junction bases left unmatched: 6. From germline, CDR1 is MGHRA and CDR2 YSYEKL. The CDR3 spans 15 residues. CDR3 nucleotide sequence: TGCGCCAGCAGCCAAAACGGGAGGGCCGACTACGAGCAGTACTTC. This codes for CASSQNGRADYEQYF.

The chain recombines TRBV30 with TRBJ1-5, with TRBD1 matching over 7 bases. The CDR3 extends over 15 amino acids. Germline CDR1 is GTSNPN and CDR2 is SVGIG (reference sequence). The trim removed 3 bases at V and 4 bases at J, leaving 9 bases unmatched. DNA of the CDR3: TGTGCCTGGAGCGACATCGCAGGGGGGAATCAGCCCCAGCATTTT. Translated: CAWSDIAGGNQPQHF.

Concerning this clone itself: One junction end disagrees with the germline gene, perhaps due to a read error. The rearrangement uses TRBV28 and TRBJ2-7; weak D call: TRBD1 (6 bases). The CDR3 has 13 amino acids. Germline V gene lookup returns CDR1 MDHEN and CDR2 SYDVKM. The CDR3 region is CASSSLYFQGRDF. The CDR3 coding sequence is TGTGCCAGCAGTTCTTTGTACTTCCAGGGGCGCGACTTC.

In regard to this clone: One base separates it from a far larger clone, so it is likely a read error. V is TRBV6-1 and J is TRBJ2-5; D may correspond to TRBD1 or TRBD2 (5 bases each). The J call may be in error: the DNA end matches TRBJ2-7 better. CDR1 and CDR2 from the germline V gene are MNHNS and SASEGT. The CDR3 is 14 amino acids. The CDR3 nucleotides are TGTGCCAGCAGTGACGAGGGGTCCCCCTCCGAGCAGTACTTC. It is translated as CASSDEGSPSEQYF.

In its sample, this clone was seen a few times. The chain recombines TRBV6-1 with TRBJ2-7, with TRBD2 matching over 8 bases. The CDR3 has 13 residues. Germline CDR1 reads MNHNS; CDR2 reads SASEGT. The junction had 1 base not matched to a gene; V was cut back by 4 bases and J by 2 bases. As DNA, the CDR3 is TGTGCCAGCAGTGTTAGCGGGGCCTACGAGCAGTACTTC. As protein: CASSVSGAYEQYF.

The chain recombines TRBV2 with TRBJ2-3, with D maybe TRBD1 (6 bases). The CDR3 has 15 amino acids. Germline V CDR1 and CDR2: SNHLY, FYNNEI. The V gene lost 5 bases and the J gene lost 0 bases, with 12 bases spanning the gap. DNA of the CDR3: TGTGCCAGCAGTCCCGGGACAACTAGCACAGATACGCAGTATTTT. The encoded protein is CASSPGTTSTDTQYF.

The chain joins TRBV5-1 to TRBJ2-1; the D gene could be TRBD1 or TRBD2 (5 bases each). Trimming pared 0 bases from V and 4 bases from J, leaving 11 bases between. CDR3 length: 15 residues. CDR1 SGHRS and CDR2 YFSETQ come from the germline V gene. This CDR3 is CASSLESGSYNEQFF. In DNA form, the CDR3 reads TGCGCCAGCAGCTTGGAATCAGGGAGTTACAATGAGCAGTTCTTC.

Note on this clone: Possible read error: a much larger clone is one base away. The chain has TRBV28 and TRBJ2-1; tentative D call: TRBD1 (5 bases). The CDR3 is 14 amino acids. The germline V gene has CDR1 MDHEN and CDR2 SYDVKM. V lost 2 bases and J lost 0, with 5 bases in between. The CDR3 reads CASSLDSSYNEQFF. In DNA form, the CDR3 reads TGTGCCAGCAGTTTAGACAGCTCCTACAATGAGCAGTTCTTC.

V usage is TRBV29-1 and J usage is TRBJ1-1; possibly TRBD1 for D (5 bases). V was pared by 0 bases and J by 6 bases, with 14 bases between. Germline values: CDR1 SQVTM, CDR2 ANQGSEA. CDR3 size: 14 residues. CDR3 sequence (DNA): TGCAGCGTTGAAGATAGCCTCGTAGGGGCTGAAGCTTTCTTT. Amino acids: CSVEDSLVGAEAFF.